The 27 T cell receptor beta chains below all came from one sample that was sequenced in a study of T-cell reconstitution after alpha-beta-depleted transplantation in children. Using unique molecular identifiers, the investigators prepared the TCRbeta library. Using its own MiXCR run on the PCR reads, TCRdb lists one record per CDR3 protein. The profile shows fewer than 400,000 distinct CDR3 sequences, about 20% of them singletons. The specimen was PBMCs from the stem cell graft donor, collected from the stem cell graft. The receptors shown here come from a human donor who donated a stem cell graft to a child with acute myeloid leukemia.

The chain employs TRBV6-5 and TRBJ2-3; D may be TRBD2 (5 bases). The CDR3 length is 15 residues. The V gene's germline CDR1 is MNHEY and CDR2 SVGAGI. The V end was cut by 0 bases, the J end by 6 bases, with 13 bases between. The CDR3 loop reads CASSYSLGSGDTQYF. CDR3 DNA sequence: TGTGCCAGCAGTTACTCCCTGGGATCGGGGGATACGCAGTATTTT.

This clonotype was picked up a small number of times. As DNA, the CDR3 is TGTGCCAGCAGCTTAGGAGGGAGGTCTGAAGATACGCAGTATTTT. Translation gives CASSLGGRSEDTQYF. The chain links TRBV7-2 to TRBJ2-3; a weak D match, TRBD2 (6 bases). The germline V and J ends were trimmed by 1 base and 5 bases, with 13 bases remaining between them. Germline CDR1 SGHTA, CDR2 FQGNSA. This CDR3 has 15 amino acids. The full variable domain, with the rest looked up from reference TRBV7-2 and TRBJ2-3, is GAGVSQSPSNKVTEKGKDVELRCDPISGHTALYWYRQSLGQGLEFLIYFQGNSAPDKSGLPSDRFSAERTGGSVSTLTIQRTQQEDSAVYLCASSLGGRSEDTQYFGPGTRLTVL.

The chain carries TRBV20-1 and TRBJ2-1, with 8 bases fitting TRBD2. This CDR3 has 16 amino acids. CDR1 and CDR2 (germline): DFQATT, SNEGSKA (reference sequence). J lost 0 bases, V lost 3 bases, and 7 bases had no gene match. The CDR3 bases are TGCAGTGCTAGTGCTAGCGGGCGCGACTCCTACAATGAGCAGTTCTTC. Its protein product is CSASASGRDSYNEQFF.

This clonotype came up a few times. The chain recombines TRBV4-2 with TRBJ1-4; the D gene is possibly TRBD1 (6 bases). V was shortened by 2 bases and J by 4 bases, with 8 bases between the two germline ends. Germline assignment: CDR1 LGHNA and CDR2 YNFKEQ. The CDR3 is 14 amino acids. The CDR3 nucleotides read TGTGCCAGCAGCCAACTGGGACATAATGAAAAACTGTTTTTT. Protein product: CASSQLGHNEKLFF.

This chain connects TRBV20-1 to TRBJ1-1; TRBD1 matches 7 bases. CDR3 length: 14 residues. Germline assignment: CDR1 DFQATT and CDR2 SNEGSKA (reference sequence). The V gene end was trimmed by 2 bases and the J gene end by 1 base; junction bases not matched to a gene: 4. CDR3 sequence reads: CSARKGARNTEAFF. In nucleotides, the CDR3 is TGCAGTGCTAGAAAGGGGGCGAGGAACACTGAAGCTTTCTTT.

The genes are TRBV6-6 and TRBJ2-7; no definite D call. CDR1 MNHNY and CDR2 SVGAGI come from the germline V gene (reference sequence). Trimming removed 5 bases at V and 6 bases at J, with 8 bases between. This CDR3 is built from 11 residues. DNA for the CDR3: TGTGCCAGCAGTCGAGCCTTCGAGCAGTACTTC. It specifies CASSRAFEQYF.

This clonotype was counted only a few times. CDR3 in DNA: TGTGCCAGCAGCTCGGACACTCGGGCATCGGGCGAGCAGTACTTC. This gives the protein CASSSDTRASGEQYF. The chain links TRBV13 to TRBJ2-7, with a weak D call TRBD1 (5 bases). The germline CDR1 and CDR2 sequences are PRHDT and FYEKMQ (reference sequence). V lost 4 bases, J lost 6 bases, and 19 bases lay in between. The CDR3 loop spans 15 amino acids.

V and J are TRBV29-1 and TRBJ2-5; D remains ambiguous. Trimming took 6 bases from V and 6 from J, leaving 20 bases between them. The CDR3 sequence is 14 residues long. CDR1 and CDR2 (germline): SQVTM, ANQGSEA. CDR3: CSVKGRLVGQTQYF. The CDR3 nucleotides are TGCAGCGTGAAGGGCCGGCTAGTAGGGCAGACCCAGTACTTC.

The table lists this clonotype with many counts. This rearrangement joins TRBV29-1 to TRBJ2-1; possibly TRBD1 for D (6 bases). The CDR3 loop spans 9 amino acids. The germline V gene encodes CDR1 SQVTM and CDR2 ANQGSEA. Deletions cut 7 bases from V and 10 bases from J, with 8 bases between. CDR3 region: CSAGTEQFF. DNA for the CDR3: TGCAGCGCCGGGACAGAGCAGTTCTTC.

This clonotype was recorded a few times. This rearrangement joins TRBV3-1 to TRBJ1-1, with D maybe TRBD1 (6 bases). Germline V gene lookup returns CDR1 LGHDT and CDR2 YNNKEL (reference sequence). The CDR3 totals 15 residues. The V end lost 1 base, the J end lost 4 bases, and 13 bases lay between the germline ends. The CDR3 here is CASSQGIQGSTEAFF. DNA of the CDR3: TGTGCCAGCAGCCAAGGCATCCAGGGGTCCACTGAAGCTTTCTTT. Full variable domain (rest looked up from reference TRBV3-1 and TRBJ1-1): DTAVSQTPKYLVTQMGNDKSIKCEQNLGHDTMYWYKQDSKKFLKIMFSYNNKELIINETVPNRFSPKSPDKAHLNLHINSLELGDSAVYFCASSQGIQGSTEAFFGQGTRLTVV.

This clonotype appeared many times. The CDR3 DNA sequence: TGCAGTGCTAGTACCCCCCGGACTAGCGTGGAGCAGTACTTC. This gives the protein CSASTPRTSVEQYF. The rearrangement links TRBV20-1 to TRBJ2-7, with 9 bases lining up with TRBD2. V lost 3 bases and J lost 7; bases outside the gene matches: 10. This CDR3 is built from 14 residues. The germline CDR1 and CDR2 sequences are DFQATT and SNEGSKA (reference sequence).

The chain combines TRBV5-6 with TRBJ2-1, with D maybe TRBD2 (6 bases). V shed 0 bases and J shed 4 bases, with 11 bases lying between them. The germline gives CDR1 SGHDT, CDR2 YYEEEE. The CDR3 spans 15 residues. The CDR3 reads CASSLETSIYNEQFF. CDR3 DNA: TGTGCCAGCAGCTTGGAAACTAGCATATACAATGAGCAGTTCTTC.

This rearrangement joins TRBV5-1 to TRBJ2-5; 11 bases are a match to TRBD2. Germline V gives CDR1 SGHRS, CDR2 YFSETQ. V shed 2 bases, J shed 2 bases, and the junction held 2 bases outside the gene matches. The CDR3 covers 15 residues. The CDR3 loop is CASSFGTSGQETQYF. Here the CDR3 DNA reads TGCGCCAGCAGCTTTGGGACTAGCGGTCAAGAGACCCAGTACTTC. Variable domain in full (rest from reference TRBV5-1 and TRBJ2-5): KAGVTQTPRYLIKTRGQQVTLSCSPISGHRSVSWYQQTPGQGLQFLFEYFSETQRNKGNFPGRFSGRQFSNSRSEMNVSTLELGDSALYLCASSFGTSGQETQYFGPGTRLLVL.

The rearrangement uses TRBV6-5 and TRBJ2-7; 7 nucleotides align to TRBD2. Germline V gene lookup returns CDR1 MNHEY and CDR2 SVGAGI. CDR3 length: 15 amino acids. After removal of 4 bases from V and 2 bases from J, the junction contained 8 bases not matched to a gene. The CDR3 here is CASSSAGVFTYEQYF. The CDR3 DNA reads as TGTGCCAGCAGTTCCGCGGGAGTGTTCACCTACGAGCAGTACTTC.

This clonotype turned up a few times. The chain carries TRBV4-2 and TRBJ2-7; TRBD2 is a possible D gene (7 bases). This CDR3 region has 14 residues. Germline lookup yields CDR1 LGHNA and CDR2 YNFKEQ. The germline V and J ends were trimmed by 2 bases and 4 bases, with 12 bases remaining between them. CDR3 DNA sequence: TGTGCCAGCAGCCAACGGGGGGCTGAATACGAGCAGTACTTC. This encodes CASSQRGAEYEQYF.

The chain recombines TRBV12-3 or TRBV12-4 with TRBJ2-7; 9 positions agree with TRBD2. V lost 6 bases to trimming and J lost 0 bases; unmatched junction nucleotides: 6. The CDR3 covers 15 residues. CDR3 coding DNA: TGTGCCAGCAGGAGGACTAGCGACACCTCCTACGAGCAGTACTTC. As protein: CASRRTSDTSYEQYF.

This clonotype was detected only a few times. The V and J genes are TRBV3-1 and TRBJ2-1; 7 bases align to TRBD2. Unmatched junction bases numbered 15, after V lost 1 base and J lost 6 bases. The CDR3 is made up of 18 amino acids. Germline values: CDR1 LGHDT, CDR2 YNNKEL (reference sequence). This CDR3 reads CASSQALRTGTNPNEQFF. CDR3 coding DNA: TGTGCCAGCAGCCAAGCCCTCCGCACCGGGACTAACCCCAATGAGCAGTTCTTC.

This clonotype was counted between two and nine times. The rearrangement joins TRBV12-3 or TRBV12-4 to TRBJ2-7, with D tentatively TRBD1 (5 bases). Deletions cut 3 bases from V and 6 bases from J, with 9 bases between. This CDR3 has 12 amino acids. CDR3 protein: CASSFRGREQYF. The CDR3 region has the DNA TGTGCCAGCAGTTTTAGGGGCCGCGAGCAGTACTTC.

The CDR3 loop reads CASSLVSATSGGYEQYF. The CDR3 region has the DNA TGCGCCAGCAGCTTGGTTTCTGCGACTAGCGGAGGGTACGAGCAGTACTTC. The chain carries TRBV5-1 and TRBJ2-7, with 9 bases matching TRBD2. The germline CDR1 and CDR2 sequences are SGHRS and YFSETQ. V dropped 0 bases and J dropped 4; count of bases not matched to a gene: 11. The CDR3 has 17 amino acids.

This clonotype has a count of ten or more. The chain joins TRBV29-1 to TRBJ2-1; 13 bases agree with TRBD2. V lost 4 bases and J lost 9; bases outside the gene matches: 9. Per germline, CDR1 SQVTM and CDR2 ANQGSEA. The CDR3 has 15 amino acids. CDR3 DNA sequence: TGCAGCGTTGTAATGGGACTAGCGGGAATTTTTGAGCAGTTCTTC. The encoded protein is CSVVMGLAGIFEQFF.

The CDR3 sequence is CASSLHRAYEAFF. The CDR3 bases are TGCGCCAGCAGCTTGCACAGGGCGTATGAAGCTTTCTTT. The gene calls are TRBV5-1 and TRBJ1-1; D may be TRBD1 (6 bases). The CDR3 has 13 amino acids. Trimming left V 1 base short and J 7 bases short, with 11 bases between. Germline CDR1 and CDR2: SGHRS and YFSETQ.

This clonotype has ten or more counts. This chain joins TRBV24-1 and TRBJ2-3, with a weak D call TRBD2 (5 bases). Germline-derived CDR1 and CDR2 are KGHDR and SFDVKD. There are 14 residues in the CDR3. V was trimmed by 3 bases and J by 6 bases, leaving 12 bases between them. CDR3 sequence reads: CATSDTGSSDTQYF. CDR3 sequence (DNA): TGTGCCACCAGTGATACGGGATCATCGGATACGCAGTATTTT.

The chain recombines TRBV10-1 with TRBJ2-1; 10 bases fit TRBD2. V lost 5 bases and J lost 3; bases outside the gene matches: 7. The CDR3 runs to 16 residues. CDR1 is WNHNN and CDR2 is SYGVQD in the germline V gene (reference sequence). Here the CDR3 DNA reads TGCGCCAGCAGTAAGGGGACTAGCGACCGCTACAATGAGCAGTTCTTC. Translated: CASSKGTSDRYNEQFF.

This clonotype was seen ten or more times. J is TRBJ2-1 and V is TRBV12-3 or TRBV12-4; D gene uncertain. Trimming removed 7 bases at V and 7 bases at J, with 14 bases between. The CDR3 spans 13 residues. DNA of the CDR3: TGTGCCAGCAATTACTTGGCAGGAAATGAGCAGTTCTTC. This codes for CASNYLAGNEQFF.

This clonotype was recorded only once. One junction end disagrees with the germline gene, perhaps due to a read error. The chain links TRBV20-1 to TRBJ2-7; 7 positions agree with TRBD2. The CDR3 sequence is 14 residues long. Germline CDR1 and CDR2: DFQATT and SNEGSKA (reference sequence). The CDR3 sequence is CSAADRLARYEQCF. The CDR3, as DNA: TGCAGCGCAGCCGACCGACTAGCACGTTACGAGCAGTGCTTC.

The rearrangement joins TRBV19 to TRBJ1-5; no definite D call. Deletions cut 2 bases from V and 2 bases from J, with 10 bases between. There are 15 residues in the CDR3. Germline V gene sequence: CDR1 LNHDA, CDR2 SQIVND (reference sequence). This CDR3 reads CASSITAGRNQPQHF. Here the CDR3 DNA reads TGTGCCAGTAGTATAACGGCAGGACGCAATCAGCCCCAGCATTTT.

This clonotype came up a few times. This rearrangement joins TRBV20-1 to TRBJ2-1; a weak D match, TRBD2 (5 bases). The CDR3 extends over 11 amino acids. The germline gives CDR1 DFQATT, CDR2 SNEGSKA (reference sequence). V was shortened by 2 bases and J by 12 bases, with 11 bases between the two germline ends. The CDR3 DNA reads as TGCAGTGCTAGAAGTCGTGCGGGGCAGTTCTTC. It yields the protein CSARSRAGQFF.